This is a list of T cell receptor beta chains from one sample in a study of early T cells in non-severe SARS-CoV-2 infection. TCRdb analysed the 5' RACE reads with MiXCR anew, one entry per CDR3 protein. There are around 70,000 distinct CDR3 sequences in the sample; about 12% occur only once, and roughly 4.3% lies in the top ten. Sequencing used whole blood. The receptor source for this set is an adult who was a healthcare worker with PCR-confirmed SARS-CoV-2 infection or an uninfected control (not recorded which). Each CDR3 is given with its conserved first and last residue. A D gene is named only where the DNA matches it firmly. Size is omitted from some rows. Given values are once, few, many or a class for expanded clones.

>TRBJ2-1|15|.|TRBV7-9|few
CASSLAGDPKKGQFF
TGTGCCAGCAGCTTAGCGGGGGATCCAAAGAAAGGGCAGTTCTTC
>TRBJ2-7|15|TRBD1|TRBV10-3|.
CAISEGGQGSYEQYF
TGTGCCATCAGTGAGGGGGGACAGGGATCCTACGAGCAGTACTTC
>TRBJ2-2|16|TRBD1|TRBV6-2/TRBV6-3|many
CASSYGGTGGTGELFF
TGTGCCAGCAGTTACGGAGGGACAGGGGGAACCGGGGAGCTGTTTTTT
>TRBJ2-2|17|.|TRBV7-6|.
CASSPRRLGPSAGELFF
TGTGCCAGCAGCCCAAGGCGCTTGGGGCCGTCGGCCGGGGAGCTGTTTTTT
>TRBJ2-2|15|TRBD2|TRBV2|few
CASSLAGVVTGELFF
TGTGCCAGCAGTTTAGCGGGAGTTGTCACCGGGGAGCTGTTTTTT
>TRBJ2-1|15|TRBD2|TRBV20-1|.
CSAPRLAGGPNEQFF
TGCAGTGCGCCGAGACTAGCGGGGGGGCCTAATGAGCAGTTCTTC
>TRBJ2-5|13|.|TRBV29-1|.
CSVEGPEPETQYF
TGCAGCGTTGAAGGACCGGAGCCCGAAACCCAGTACTTC
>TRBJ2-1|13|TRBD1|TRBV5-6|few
CASSLQLQGAEFF
TGTGCCAGCAGCCTTCAACTCCAGGGGGCTGAATTCTTC
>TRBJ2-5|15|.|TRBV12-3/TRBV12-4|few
CASRGTAGGQETQYF
TGTGCCAGCAGGGGGACAGCCGGGGGCCAAGAGACCCAGTACTTC
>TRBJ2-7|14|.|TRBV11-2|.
CASSLAGSTYEQYF
TGTGCCAGCAGCTTAGCGGGCAGCACCTACGAGCAGTACTTC
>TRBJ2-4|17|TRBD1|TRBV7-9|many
CASSTTYRGLAKNIQYF
TGTGCCAGCAGCACCACATACAGGGGGCTAGCCAAAAACATTCAGTACTTC
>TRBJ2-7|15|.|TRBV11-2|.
CVSSLRRGTTYEQYF
TGTGTCAGCAGCTTACGTAGGGGGACTACCTACGAGCAGTACTTC
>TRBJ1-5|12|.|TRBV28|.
CASRQANQPQHF
TGTGCCAGCAGGCAGGCCAATCAGCCCCAGCATTTT
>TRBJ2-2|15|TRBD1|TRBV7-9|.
CASSLGTGDTGELFF
TGTGCCAGCAGCCTAGGGACAGGGGATACCGGGGAGCTGTTTTTT
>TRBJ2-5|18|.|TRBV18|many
CASSPRGGIVSGQETQYF
TGTGCCAGCTCACCACGAGGAGGGATCGTCAGCGGCCAAGAGACCCAGTACTTC
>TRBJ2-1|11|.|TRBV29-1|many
CSVEFGEGTFF
.
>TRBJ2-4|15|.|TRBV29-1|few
CSVTDGTLAKNIQYF
TGCAGCGTGACGGACGGAACCTTAGCCAAAAACATTCAGTACTTC
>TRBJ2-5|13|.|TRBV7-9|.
CASSSPRQETQYF
TGTGCCAGCAGCTCGCCCCGACAAGAGACCCAGTACTTC
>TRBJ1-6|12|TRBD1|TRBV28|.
CVSSLDRDSLHF
TGTGTCAGCAGTTTGGACAGGGATTCCCTCCACTTT
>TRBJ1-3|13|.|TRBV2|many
CASSDSSGNTIYF
TGTGCCAGCAGTGACAGCTCTGGAAACACCATATATTTT
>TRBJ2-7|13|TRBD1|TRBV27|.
CASRGQHYYEQYF
TGTGCCAGCAGGGGACAGCATTACTACGAGCAGTACTTC
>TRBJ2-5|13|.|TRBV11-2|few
CASSLAVLETQYF
TGTGCCAGCAGCTTAGCAGTACTAGAGACCCAGTACTTC
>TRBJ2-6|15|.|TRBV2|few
CASKRRVSGANVLTF
TGTGCCAGTAAGCGACGGGTCTCTGGGGCCAACGTCCTGACTTTC
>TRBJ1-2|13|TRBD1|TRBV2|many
CASSMDRGSGYTF
TGTGCCAGCAGTATGGACAGGGGATCTGGCTACACCTTC
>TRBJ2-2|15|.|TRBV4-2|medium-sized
CASSQGVGDTGELFF
TGTGCCAGCAGCCAAGGGGTGGGAGACACCGGGGAGCTGTTTTTT
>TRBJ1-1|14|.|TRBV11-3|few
CASSLVRAATEAFF
TGTGCCAGCAGCTTAGTGCGGGCGGCGACTGAAGCTTTCTTT
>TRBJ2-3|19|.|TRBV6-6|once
CASSYSTVDLTLRTDTQYF
TGTGCCAGCAGTTACTCGACTGTAGACCTTACCCTACGCACAGATACGCAGTATTTT
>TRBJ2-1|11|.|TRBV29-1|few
CSVADSIEQFF
TGCAGCGTTGCAGATAGTATCGAGCAGTTCTTC
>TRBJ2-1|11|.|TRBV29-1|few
CSAREFGEQFF
TGCAGCGCCCGCGAGTTTGGTGAGCAGTTCTTC
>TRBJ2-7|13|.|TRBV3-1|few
CASSQRTAYEQYF
TGTGCCAGCAGCCAACGGACGGCATACGAGCAGTACTTC
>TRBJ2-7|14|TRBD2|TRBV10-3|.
CAIARGGTWYEQYF
TGTGCCATCGCCCGGGGGGGGACATGGTACGAGCAGTACTTC